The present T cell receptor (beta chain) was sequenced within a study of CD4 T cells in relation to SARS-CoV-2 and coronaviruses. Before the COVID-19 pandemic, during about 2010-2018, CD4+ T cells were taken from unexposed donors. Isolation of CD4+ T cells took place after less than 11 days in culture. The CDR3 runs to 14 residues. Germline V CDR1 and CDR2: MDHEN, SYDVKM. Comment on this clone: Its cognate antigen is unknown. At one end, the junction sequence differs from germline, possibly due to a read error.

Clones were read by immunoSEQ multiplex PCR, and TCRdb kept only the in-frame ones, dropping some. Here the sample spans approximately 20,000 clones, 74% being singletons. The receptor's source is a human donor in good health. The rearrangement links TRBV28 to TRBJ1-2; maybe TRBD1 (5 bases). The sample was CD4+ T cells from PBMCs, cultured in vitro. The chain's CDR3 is CASSGAWQGHGYTF. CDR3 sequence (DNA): TGTGCGAGCAGTGGGGCCTGGCAGGGCCATGGCTACACCTTC.